This T cell receptor (beta chain) was sequenced for a study of siplizumab effects on memory and regulatory T cells. Assay: immunoSEQ multiplex PCR; the TCRdb copy retains only in-frame clones and omits some. The sample records 110,000 or so clones, about 94% being singletons. This receptor was identified in a human donor in good health. The sequencing input was non-Treg CD4+ T cells sorted from blood.

CDR3 amino acids: CASSTTLRTGSYNEQFF. CDR3 bases: TGTGCCAGCAGCACGACACTACGGACAGGGAGCTACAATGAGCAGTTCTTC. The V gene is TRBV5-5, the J gene TRBJ2-1; TRBD1 matches 8 bases. CDR3 size: 17 residues. The V and J ends lost 4 bases and 3 bases, in that order; junction bases with no gene match: 12. From germline, CDR1 is SGHKS and CDR2 YYEKEE (reference sequence).